This T cell receptor beta chain derives from a study of PD-1 blockade in classical Hodgkin lymphoma. Study observations and caveats: Diversity similar to that of newly diagnosed patients was seen at baseline in complete responders. Exclusion removed patients who began nivolumab under 1 year after ASCT. Newly diagnosed patients had baseline TCR diversity that was reportedly lower than that of healthy donors.

There was relapse after autologous stem cell transplantation in every patient, and there was variation in brentuximab vedotin exposure. Points on this clone: The antigen is undetermined.

Method: immunoSEQ multiplex PCR; TCRdb's copy keeps in-frame clones and lacks some. The table lists about 98,000 clones, over 85% of them singletons. Trimming took 4 bases from V and 0 from J, leaving 10 bases between them. Germline V CDR1 and CDR2: GTSNPN, SVGIG (reference sequence). This CDR3 has 14 residues. This specimen consisted of peripheral blood mononuclear cells (PBMCs), obtained at baseline. The chain is built from TRBV30 and TRBJ1-3, with D perhaps TRBD1 (5 bases). The receptor was derived from a human donor with classical Hodgkin lymphoma. CDR3 residues: CAWKGQGSGNTIYF. DNA of the CDR3: TGTGCCTGGAAAGGGCAGGGCTCTGGAAACACCATATATTTT. The full variable domain, in which reference TRBV30 and TRBJ1-3 provide the parts outside the CDR3, is SQTIHQWPATLVQPVGSPLSLECTVEGTSNPNLYWYRQAAGRGLQLLFYSVGIGQISSEVPQNLSASRPQDRQFILSSKKLLLSDSGFYLCAWKGQGSGNTIYFGEGSWLTVV.